The clone carrying this T cell receptor beta chain was counted only a few times. The sample carries other DNA sequences with the same CDR3. The data belong to a study of blood T cell repertoires in COVID-19. About the study: The United States, Italy and Spain provided the acute and convalescent COVID-19 samples. The cDNA or gDNA used as material had been derived from T cells, B-cell-depleted T cells, or PBMCs.

Trimming cost V 1 base and J 2 bases, with 6 bases left between them. From germline, CDR1 is SGHNT and CDR2 YYREEE (reference sequence). The CDR3 contains 13 residues. In the source study's methods: Using reference gene primer amplification, nucleated cell counts were estimated. This table comes from immunoSEQ multiplex PCR, and its TCRdb copy is limited to in-frame clones, with some not included. The D gene and trimming were derived from the DNA, and the V and J assignments and clone size from that table. The sample records 250,000 to 300,000 clones, 65% to 90% being singletons. V usage is TRBV5-4 and J usage is TRBJ1-2, with TRBD1 as a possible D gene (6 bases). Sequenced: peripheral blood. The sequence was collected from a man aged 50-59 years with active or convalescent COVID-19. CDR3 bases: TGTGCCAGCAGCTTGCAGGGGAACTATGGCTACACCTTC. The encoded protein is CASSLQGNYGYTF.